Following are 21 T cell receptor beta chains from one sample sequenced in a study of cytomegalovirus exposure and HLA in healthy donors. This PCR relied on a set of 60 Vbeta primers and 13 Jbeta primers. The protocol was immunoSEQ multiplex PCR, while the TCRdb copy is restricted to in-frame clones and leaves out a portion. This listing includes around 80,000 clones. Sequencing was performed on PBMCs. The receptors originated from a man aged 40-49 years in good health and CMV-seronegative.

This chain uses TRBV4-1 with TRBJ1-3; TRBD1 agrees at 10 bases. The CDR3 has 16 amino acids. Germline-derived CDR1 and CDR2 are MGHRA and YSYEKL. The J segment lost 2 bases and the V segment lost 5 bases, leaving 6 bases of the junction unmatched. The CDR3 protein is CASSGRQGAAGNTIYF. In nucleotides, the CDR3 is TGCGCCAGCAGCGGAAGACAGGGGGCTGCTGGAAACACCATATATTTT.

V gene TRBV19 combines with J gene TRBJ2-7; tentative D call: TRBD2 (5 bases). The CDR3 loop spans 13 amino acids. V lost 3 bases, J lost 1 base, and 7 bases lay in between. The germline CDR1 and CDR2 sequences are LNHDA and SQIVND (reference sequence). CDR3 nucleotide sequence: TGTGCCAGTAGTATTGGACTTTCCTACGAGCAGTACTTC. Translating it yields CASSIGLSYEQYF.

The V call is TRBV6-5, the J call TRBJ1-2; tentative D call: TRBD1 (5 bases). V shed 6 bases and J shed 7 bases, with 15 bases lying between them. The CDR3 totals 13 residues. Germline-derived CDR1 and CDR2 are MNHEY and SVGAGI. The CDR3 DNA is TGTGCCAGCAGACCAACAGGAGCGCGTGGCTACACCTTC. This codes for CASRPTGARGYTF.

This chain joins TRBV29-1 and TRBJ2-3, with TRBD1 as a possible D gene (6 bases). This CDR3 is 15 amino acids long. Trimming shortened V by 8 bases and J by 1 base, and 19 bases separated the two germline ends. Germline CDR1 SQVTM, CDR2 ANQGSEA. CDR3 in amino acids: CSCGGEQGGTDTQYF. CDR3 nucleotides: TGCAGCTGTGGTGGGGAACAGGGAGGCACAGATACGCAGTATTTT.

The chain carries TRBV5-8 and TRBJ1-1; tentative D call: TRBD1 (5 bases). The V gene lost 1 base and the J gene lost 3 bases, with 10 bases spanning the gap. The CDR3 spans 14 residues. Germline V gives CDR1 SGHTS, CDR2 YDEGEE. CDR3 sequence reads: CASSLSGSYTEAFF. CDR3 nucleotides: TGTGCCAGCAGCTTGTCAGGGTCTTACACTGAAGCTTTCTTT.

This chain links TRBV30 with TRBJ1-4; D gene unclear. The CDR3 is made up of 13 amino acids. Germline loops: CDR1 GTSNPN, CDR2 SVGIG (reference sequence). V was cut by 6 bases and J by 3 bases, with 11 bases left in between. The CDR3 coding sequence is TGTGCCTGCCCCCAGGTCCCTAATGAAAAACTGTTTTTT. Protein sequence: CACPQVPNEKLFF.

The gene calls are TRBV15 and TRBJ1-6; 7 nucleotides line up with TRBD1. The CDR3 spans 16 residues. Germline loops: CDR1 LNHNV, CDR2 YYDKDF (reference sequence). V shed 4 bases and J 6 bases; nucleotides not matched to a gene: 9. CDR3 DNA: TGTGCCACCAGCATAGAAGGGGGCAATAGTAATTCACCCCTCCACTTT. Its protein is CATSIEGGNSNSPLHF.

The chain uses TRBV5-6 and TRBJ2-3, with a possible D match to TRBD2 (5 bases). This CDR3 region has 17 residues. Deletions cut 0 bases from V and 3 bases from J, with 17 bases between. Germline V gene sequence: CDR1 SGHDT, CDR2 YYEEEE. CDR3 region: CASSLAFGWESTDTQYF. Written as DNA, the CDR3 is TGTGCCAGCAGCTTGGCTTTTGGGTGGGAGAGTACAGATACGCAGTATTTT.

The chain joins TRBV6-1 to TRBJ1-2; TRBD1 agrees at 7 bases. The V and J ends lost 9 bases and 3 bases, in that order; junction bases with no gene match: 7. Germline V gene sequence: CDR1 MNHNS, CDR2 SASEGT. The CDR3 covers 13 residues. CDR3 nucleotide sequence: TGTGCCAGTTACGGGACAGTTGACTATGGCTACACCTTC. Amino acids: CASYGTVDYGYTF.

This sequence joins TRBV28 and TRBJ1-4, with TRBD1 matching 7 bases. The CDR3 is 17 amino acids. Germline V CDR1 and CDR2: MDHEN, SYDVKM. The V and J ends lost 7 bases and 0 bases, in that order; junction bases with no gene match: 11. The CDR3 sequence is CASTGLGQASTNEKLFF. CDR3 DNA: TGTGCCAGCACCGGGCTTGGACAGGCTTCAACTAATGAAAAACTGTTTTTT.

Its frequency marks this clone as medium-sized. This chain connects TRBV7-6 to TRBJ2-1, with D hard to call. This CDR3 has 13 amino acids. Trimming cost V 3 bases and J 3 bases, with 6 bases left between them. Germline V lookup: CDR1 SGHVS, CDR2 FNYEAQ. CDR3 nucleotide sequence: TGTGCCAGCAGCTTGAGCGTCTACAATGAGCAGTTCTTC. Translation: CASSLSVYNEQFF.

The chain carries TRBV5-1 and TRBJ2-7, with no clear D. Trimming left V 0 bases short and J 4 bases short, with 14 bases between. Germline CDR1 is SGHRS and CDR2 is YFSETQ. This CDR3 spans 15 amino acids. CDR3 sequence reads: CASSLGPGSNYEQYF. CDR3 bases: TGCGCCAGCAGCTTGGGGCCCGGGTCAAATTACGAGCAGTACTTC.

The CDR3 loop reads CAWSVPGGFSNYGYTF. Here the CDR3 DNA reads TGTGCCTGGAGTGTACCAGGGGGCTTTTCTAACTATGGCTACACCTTC. V gene TRBV30 combines with J gene TRBJ1-2; the match to TRBD1 covers 8 bases. Germline assignment: CDR1 GTSNPN and CDR2 SVGIG (reference sequence). The CDR3 has 16 amino acids. The V segment lost 0 bases and the J segment 0 bases; nucleotides outside the gene matches: 6. Combining the CDR3 with reference TRBV30 and TRBJ1-2 gives the whole variable domain SQTIHQWPATLVQPVGSPLSLECTVEGTSNPNLYWYRQAAGRGLQLLFYSVGIGQISSEVPQNLSASRPQDRQFILSSKKLLLSDSGFYLCAWSVPGGFSNYGYTFGSGTRLTVV.

The chain employs TRBV29-1 and TRBJ2-1; the D gene is possibly TRBD2 (8 bases). V lost 3 bases and J lost 16, with 28 bases in between. Per germline, CDR1 SQVTM and CDR2 ANQGSEA. The CDR3 sequence is 15 residues long. The CDR3 here is CSVERQGGGAGGCFF. CDR3 bases: TGCAGCGTTGAGCGACAGGGCGGTGGGGCGGGAGGATGTTTCTTC.

The rearrangement uses TRBV4-3 and TRBJ2-7; 10 positions match TRBD2. The CDR3 is 16 residues long. V shed 1 base, J shed 3 bases, and the junction held 6 bases outside the gene matches. Germline-derived CDR1 and CDR2 are LGHNA and YSLEER. This CDR3 is CASSQVRASGSYEQYF. The CDR3, as DNA: TGCGCCAGCAGCCAAGTGAGGGCTAGCGGGAGCTACGAGCAGTACTTC.

The chain joins TRBV7-9 to TRBJ1-5, with 7 bases fitting TRBD1. The V and J ends lost 5 bases and 6 bases, in that order; junction bases with no gene match: 10. In germline, CDR1 is SEHNR, CDR2 FQNEAQ (reference sequence). The CDR3 is 15 amino acids. CDR3 protein: CASSRTGEMIQPQHF. CDR3 nucleotides: TGTGCCAGCAGCCGAACAGGGGAAATGATTCAGCCCCAGCATTTT.

The chain recombines TRBV7-8 with TRBJ1-6, with a possible D match to TRBD1 (6 bases). The germline V and J ends were trimmed by 1 base and 7 bases, with 8 bases remaining between them. Per germline, CDR1 SGHVS and CDR2 FQNEAQ. The CDR3 contains 14 residues. The CDR3 nucleotides read TGTGCCAGCAGCTTAGACAGGGCAAATTCACCCCTCCACTTT. It is translated as CASSLDRANSPLHF.

With regard to this clone: One junction end disagrees with the germline gene, perhaps due to a read error. The chain couples TRBV7-8 to TRBJ2-7, with 8 bases fitting TRBD2. From germline, CDR1 is SGHVS and CDR2 FQNEAQ. The CDR3 contains 18 residues. Here the CDR3 DNA reads TGTGTCAGCAGCTCAATGCCGCGACTGAGCGGGAGATCCTACGAGCAGTACTTC. Translated, it gives CVSSSMPRLSGRSYEQYF.

The genes are TRBV21-1 and TRBJ1-2; the table gives TRBD1 as D, unverified against the DNA. TRBV21-1 is a recognized pseudogene. The CDR3 runs 19 residues. CDR3 protein: CASSKVMGDRESLVYGYTF. The CDR3 coding sequence is TGTGCCAGCAGCAAAGTAATGGGGGACAGGGAGTCACTTGTCTATGGCTACACCTTC.

The chain has TRBV7-9 and TRBJ1-1; D gene unclear. The length of the CDR3 is 14 residues. V was cut by 3 bases and J by 3 bases, with 11 bases left in between. Germline assignment: CDR1 SEHNR and CDR2 FQNEAQ (reference sequence). This CDR3 reads CASSFSLEDTEAFF. In nucleotides, the CDR3 is TGTGCCAGCAGCTTTAGTTTGGAGGACACTGAAGCTTTCTTT.

This sequence joins TRBV7-9 and TRBJ1-2, with 12 nucleotides matching TRBD1. With 1 base clipped from V and 7 bases from J, the junction kept 4 bases outside the gene matches. Germline V CDR1 and CDR2: SEHNR, FQNEAQ (reference sequence). CDR3 length: 15 amino acids. CDR3 DNA sequence: TGTGCCAGCAGCTTAGTGGGACAGGGGGCTTTTGGCTACACCTTC. The encoded protein is CASSLVGQGAFGYTF.